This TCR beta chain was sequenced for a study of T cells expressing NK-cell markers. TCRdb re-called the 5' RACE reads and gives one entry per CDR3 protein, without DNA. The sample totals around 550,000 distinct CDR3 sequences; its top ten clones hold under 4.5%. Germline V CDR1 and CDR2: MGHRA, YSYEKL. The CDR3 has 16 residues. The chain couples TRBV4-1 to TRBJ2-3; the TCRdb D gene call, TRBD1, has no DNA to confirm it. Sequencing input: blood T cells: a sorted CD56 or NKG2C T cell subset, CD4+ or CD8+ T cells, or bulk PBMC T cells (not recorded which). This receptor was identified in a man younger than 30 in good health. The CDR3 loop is CASSQEFNQGADTQYF.